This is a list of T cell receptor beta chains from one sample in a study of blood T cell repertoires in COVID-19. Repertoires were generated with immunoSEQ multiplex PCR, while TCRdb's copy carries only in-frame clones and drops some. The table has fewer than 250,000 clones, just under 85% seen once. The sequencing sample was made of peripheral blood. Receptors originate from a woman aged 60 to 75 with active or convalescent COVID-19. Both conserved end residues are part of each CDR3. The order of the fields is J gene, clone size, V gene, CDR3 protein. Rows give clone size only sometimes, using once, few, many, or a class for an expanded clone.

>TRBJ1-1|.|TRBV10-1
CASSERQGVFTEAFF
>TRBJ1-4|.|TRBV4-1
CASSLSLQGILEKLFF
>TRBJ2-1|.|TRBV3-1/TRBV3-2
CASSPYLYNEQFF
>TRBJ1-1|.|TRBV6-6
CASRLGRDRGLDEAFF
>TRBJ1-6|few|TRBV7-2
CASSDRVNSPLHF
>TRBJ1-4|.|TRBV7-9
CASSAPGTGFEKLFF
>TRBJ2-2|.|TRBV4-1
CASSQGLAARMTGELFF
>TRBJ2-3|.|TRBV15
CATSIGGSTDTQYF
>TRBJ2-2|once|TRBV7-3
CASSPVLAGGTGELFF
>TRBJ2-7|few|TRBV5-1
CASSLGYEQYF
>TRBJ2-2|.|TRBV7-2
CASSLFRQAGELFF
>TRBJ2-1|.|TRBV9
CASSPSGGNTYNEQFF
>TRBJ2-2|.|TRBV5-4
CASSRDRGSGELFF
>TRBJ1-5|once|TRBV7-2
CASSQRQGAQPQHF
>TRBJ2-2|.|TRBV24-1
CATSDSTEGGELFF
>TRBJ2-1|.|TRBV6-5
CASSYLRGSSYNEQFF
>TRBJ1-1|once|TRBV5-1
CARRQGARNTEAFF
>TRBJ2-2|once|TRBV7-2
CASSYRQAPGGELFF
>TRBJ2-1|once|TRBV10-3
CAISESGYGNEQFF
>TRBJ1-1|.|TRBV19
CASSPFGTGVFIGDFGEAFF
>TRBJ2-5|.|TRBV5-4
CASSLAGTQETQYF
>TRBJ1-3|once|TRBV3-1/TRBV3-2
CASSQGQRSGNTIYF
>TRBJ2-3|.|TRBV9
CASSVAVTDTQYF
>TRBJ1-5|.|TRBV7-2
CASSLRGGDNQPQHF
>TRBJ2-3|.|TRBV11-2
CASSIPQGSDTQYF
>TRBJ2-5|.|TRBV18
CASSRTVQETQYF
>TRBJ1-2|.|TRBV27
CASSWTGGANYGYTF
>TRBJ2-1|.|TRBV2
CASSELAGGWEQFF
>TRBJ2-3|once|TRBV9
CASSDSNSLLGPTQYF
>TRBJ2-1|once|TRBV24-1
CATSDRSGQGPANEQFF
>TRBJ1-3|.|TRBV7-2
CASSLSGSSGNTIYF
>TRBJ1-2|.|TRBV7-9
CASSLGQGALVTF
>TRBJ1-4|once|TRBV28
CASSFYSQRTNEKLFF
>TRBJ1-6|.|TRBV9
CASSVGTVPNSPLHF
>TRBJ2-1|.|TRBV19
CASSMVRSSYNEQFF
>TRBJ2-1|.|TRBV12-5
CASGLRLASYNEQFF
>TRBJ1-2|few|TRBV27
CASRHDRVRGYTF
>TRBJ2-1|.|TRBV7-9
CASILTQGNYNEQFF
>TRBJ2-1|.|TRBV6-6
CASSWGDSYNEQFF
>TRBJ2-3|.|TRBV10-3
CAIGTQGTDTQYF
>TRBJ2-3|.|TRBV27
CASQRSGGRTDTQYF
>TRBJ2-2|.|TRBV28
CASSTNLGLYTGELFF
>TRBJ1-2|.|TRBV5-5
CASSSPGTGKDGYTF
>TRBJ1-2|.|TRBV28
CASSFLSPRWYGYTF
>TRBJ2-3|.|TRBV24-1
CATSPGLATDTQYF
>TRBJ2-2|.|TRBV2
CASSHEGGHWNTGELFF
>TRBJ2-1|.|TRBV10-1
CASSLSGSHEQFF
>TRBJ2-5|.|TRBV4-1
CASSQGPTGRLQETQYF
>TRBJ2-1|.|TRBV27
CASSFTGGWAGNEQFF
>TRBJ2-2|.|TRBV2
CASSVDTSNTGELFF
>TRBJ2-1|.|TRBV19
CASSMTSGQQFF
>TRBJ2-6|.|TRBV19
CASSVTSGGLSGANVLTF
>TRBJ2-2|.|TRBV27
CASSLTSSGAYTGELFF
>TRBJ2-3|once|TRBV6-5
CASKPPGLDTQYF
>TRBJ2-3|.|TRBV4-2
CASSQEAGGPDTQYF
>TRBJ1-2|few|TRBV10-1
CASSERGNYGYTF
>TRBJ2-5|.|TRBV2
CASSLRQGRQETQYF
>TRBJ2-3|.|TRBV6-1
CASSERDYYTDTQYF
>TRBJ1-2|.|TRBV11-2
CASSLLSREAYGYTF
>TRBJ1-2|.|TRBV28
CASTPGAGVRGYTF